This TCR beta chain was identified in a study of blood T cell repertoires in COVID-19. The wider study: Sites in the United States, Italy and Spain provided acute and convalescent COVID-19 samples. T cells, B-cell-depleted T cells, or PBMCs provided the cDNA or gDNA that served as material.

In the original workflow: Cell counts per sample came from amplifying reference gene primers. Sequencing used immunoSEQ multiplex PCR; TCRdb keeps in-frame clones, though not all of them. D and trimming were read from the DNA, whereas the V and J calls and clone size are those reported in that table. Of some 60,000 clones in the sample, approximately 83% were seen once. This clone was counted a few times. The CDR3 consists of 14 residues. V lost 4 bases and J lost 4, with 15 bases in between. The germline CDR1 and CDR2 sequences are SGHRS and YFSETQ. The J gene is TRBJ2-7, the V gene TRBV5-1, with D possibly being TRBD2 (5 bases). Input material: peripheral blood. The origin of this receptor is a middle-aged man with COVID-19, enrolled during active disease. DNA for the CDR3: TGCGCCAGCAGCGGCACTAGTCCCTCTTACGAGCAGTACTTC. It is translated as CASSGTSPSYEQYF.